The clone carrying this T cell receptor beta chain was detected once. The sample comes from a study of shared clonotypes between healthy human individuals. At the level of the study: Three plates were used per donor for CD4 naive, three for CD4 memory, two for CD8 naive and one for CD8 memory.

Naive CD8 populations comprised CD45RO-negative cells positively selected for CCR7, excluding terminally differentiated effector memory CD45RA+ cells. The authors split each subset's genomic DNA evenly across several immunoSEQ plates. Template for every sorted-subset replicate PCR totaled around 200 ng DNA, 30,000 to 35,000 T cell genomes. TCRdb keeps only in-frame clones here, not all; method: immunoSEQ multiplex PCR. The sample lists about 2.1 million clones, about 94% occurring once. The TCR comes from a young man in good health. Some clones in this sample may be carry-over from other donors' samples. Sequenced material: naive CD8+ T cells from PBMCs.

This chain's CDR3 is CASSQGIVAGSYEQFF. DNA of the CDR3: TGCGCCAGCAGCCAAGGGATAGTGGCAGGGTCGTATGAGCAGTTCTTC. This chain connects TRBV4-1 to TRBJ2-1; D may be TRBD1 (5 bases). This CDR3 has 16 residues. CDR1 and CDR2 (germline): MGHRA, YSYEKL. Trimming took 1 base from V and 8 from J, leaving 18 bases between them.